One sample yielded the 30 T cell receptor beta chains listed below, sequenced in a study of long-term antiretroviral therapy in people with HIV (dated by TCRdb to the early 2020s). The immunoSEQ hsTCRB v3.0 assay was used at survey level resolution to sequence the TRB variable region. This is the immuneACCESS table as TCRdb keeps it, with only in-frame sequences that have V and J called. A part of the clones is gone; compared with another copy, unresolved V genes explain less than half, and the rest is unexplained. Here the sample has 19,000 or so clones; just over 75% occur a single time. In total, the top ten clones hold approximately 6.9% of the sample. The sample in question was unsorted PBMCs, obtained 2.2 years after starting antiretroviral therapy. The receptors derive from a man aged 50 to 59 with HIV.

The chain carries TRBV19 and TRBJ2-1; 7 bases align to TRBD2. Germline V lookup: CDR1 LNHDA, CDR2 SQIVND (reference sequence). The V segment lost 2 bases and the J segment 3 bases; nucleotides outside the gene matches: 13. The CDR3 sequence is 18 residues long. CDR3 loop: CASSIYYSGRAFYNEQFF. CDR3 in DNA: TGTGCCAGTAGTATATATTATAGTGGGAGGGCTTTCTACAATGAGCAGTTCTTC. Combining the CDR3 with reference TRBV19 and TRBJ2-1 gives the whole variable domain DGGITQSPKYLFRKEGQNVTLSCEQNLNHDAMYWYRQDPGQGLRLIYYSQIVNDFQKGDIAEGYSVSREKKESFPLTVTSAQKNPTAFYLCASSIYYSGRAFYNEQFFGPGTRLTVL.

This chain links TRBV4-3 with TRBJ2-1; D gene unclear. The CDR3 extends over 19 amino acids. V lost 1 base and J lost 4, with 23 bases in between. Looked up from germline, CDR1 is LGHNA and CDR2 is YSLEER. CDR3 loop: CASSQAYPPLVERYNEQFF. In DNA form, the CDR3 reads TGCGCCAGCAGCCAAGCCTACCCCCCCCTCGTAGAGAGGTACAATGAGCAGTTCTTC.

This clone turned up a few times. This chain links TRBV7-8 with TRBJ2-7, with 8 bases identical to TRBD1. CDR1 and CDR2 (germline): SGHVS, FQNEAQ. The CDR3 has 14 amino acids. Germline trimming cut 1 base from V and 3 bases from J; bases unmatched to any gene: 2. CDR3 sequence: CASSLGTGSYEQYF. CDR3 bases: TGTGCCAGCAGCTTAGGGACAGGGAGCTACGAGCAGTACTTC.

The chain has TRBV7-8 and TRBJ1-2; no clear D gene. Between the trimmed V and J ends, which lost 4 bases and 1 base, there was a span of 10 bases. The germline V gene has CDR1 SGHVS and CDR2 FQNEAQ. The CDR3 contains 14 residues. The CDR3 DNA reads as TGTGCCAGCAGCTGGACCCCTTTTAACTATGGCTACACCTTC. Amino acids: CASSWTPFNYGYTF.

CDR3 loop: CASSLEQRNYGYTF. CDR3 in DNA: TGTGCCAGCAGCTTGGAACAAAGAAACTATGGCTACACCTTC. The genes are TRBV5-6 and TRBJ1-2; D is unresolved. Trimming pared 0 bases from V and 2 bases from J, leaving 8 bases between. This CDR3 region has 14 residues. Germline loops: CDR1 SGHDT, CDR2 YYEEEE.

This clone was observed a single time. The chain joins TRBV5-1 to TRBJ2-3; either TRBD1 or TRBD2 may supply D (6 bases each). CDR3 length equals 15 residues. CDR1 and CDR2 from the germline V gene are SGHRS and YFSETQ. The V end was cut by 7 bases, the J end by 2 bases, with 17 bases between. CDR3 protein: CASGGKGGPTDTQYF. The CDR3 DNA reads TGCGCCAGCGGGGGCAAGGGGGGACCCACAGATACGCAGTATTTT.

This clone was observed a few times. V gene TRBV2 combines with J gene TRBJ1-1, with D possibly being TRBD1 (5 bases). Germline V lookup: CDR1 SNHLY, CDR2 FYNNEI. The length of the CDR3 is 13 residues. The ends were cut back, 8 bases at V and 1 base at J, with 11 bases in the middle. The CDR3: CASGDRPNTEAFF. In DNA, the CDR3 is TGTGCCAGCGGGGACCGGCCGAACACTGAAGCTTTCTTT.

This rearrangement joins TRBV27 to TRBJ1-2; D possibly corresponds to TRBD1 (5 bases). The germline V and J ends were trimmed by 2 bases and 2 bases, with 6 bases remaining between them. Germline CDR1 reads MNHEY; CDR2 reads SMNVEV (reference sequence). This CDR3 spans 13 amino acids. The CDR3 is CASSLKGNYGYTF. CDR3 coding DNA: TGTGCCAGCAGTTTAAAGGGGAACTATGGCTACACCTTC.

In its sample, this clone was seen a few times. V gene TRBV5-1 combines with J gene TRBJ1-2, with a possible D match to TRBD1 (6 bases). This CDR3 region has 12 residues. The V and J ends lost 2 bases and 6 bases respectively, with 8 bases between them. The germline CDR1 and CDR2 sequences are SGHRS and YFSETQ. The CDR3 DNA reads TGCGCCAGCAGCTTACACAGGGATGGCTACACCTTC. As protein: CASSLHRDGYTF.

This rearrangement joins TRBV6-1 to TRBJ2-7; D perhaps matches TRBD1 (5 bases). Trimming removed 6 bases from V and 2 bases from J, with 11 bases in between. The CDR3 is 13 residues long. Germline V gene lookup returns CDR1 MNHNS and CDR2 SASEGT. The CDR3 region is CASSTDSAYEQYF. As DNA, the CDR3 is TGTGCCAGCAGCACCGACAGCGCCTACGAGCAGTACTTC.

The chain is built from TRBV7-9 and TRBJ2-3; 8 bases are a match to TRBD2. V lost 5 bases to trimming and J lost 6 bases; unmatched junction nucleotides: 7. CDR1 SEHNR and CDR2 FQNEAQ come from the germline V gene (reference sequence). This CDR3 is built from 14 residues. Here the CDR3 DNA reads TGTGCCAGCAGCCCCAATTTAGCGGGGGATACGCAGTATTTT. This gives the protein CASSPNLAGDTQYF.

The chain couples TRBV6-6 to TRBJ1-5; possibly TRBD1 for D (6 bases). The CDR3 length is 16 residues. Per germline, CDR1 MNHNY and CDR2 SVGAGI (reference sequence). Trimming stripped 0 bases from V and 7 bases from J, with 16 bases between. The CDR3 DNA follows: TGTGCCAGCAGTTACTCGGGAAGGGGGGGCAGACAGCCCCAGCATTTT. It is translated as CASSYSGRGGRQPQHF.

The chain has TRBV5-6 and TRBJ2-5, with 12 bases identical to TRBD1. Germline CDR1 SGHDT, CDR2 YYEEEE. The CDR3 contains 14 residues. V was clipped by 3 bases and J by 5 bases; unmatched bases: 2. The CDR3 protein is CASSWDRGLETQYF. For the CDR3, the DNA is TGTGCCAGCAGCTGGGACAGGGGGCTGGAGACCCAGTACTTC.

This chain joins TRBV2 and TRBJ2-7; 8 bases map to TRBD2. The germline V gene has CDR1 SNHLY and CDR2 FYNNEI. The CDR3 covers 12 residues. The CDR3 DNA reads TGTGCGGTGACTAGCGCGACCTACGAGCAGTACTTC. Residues: CAVTSATYEQYF.

The rearrangement joins TRBV28 to TRBJ2-2; D uncertain. Looked up from germline, CDR1 is MDHEN and CDR2 is SYDVKM. This CDR3 has 14 amino acids. V was clipped by 1 base and J by 7 bases, with 10 bases between them. CDR3 bases: TGTGCCAGCAGTTTATTCTCCCCGGGCGGGGAGCTGTTTTTT. It yields the protein CASSLFSPGGELFF.

The DNA of the CDR3 is TGTGCCAGCAGCAATACCCCCAGTACTGGGGCCAACGTCCTGACTTTC. Amino acid sequence: CASSNTPSTGANVLTF. The chain combines TRBV7-2 with TRBJ2-6; D is unresolved. V was trimmed by 5 bases and J by 2 bases, leaving 13 bases between them. Germline V gives CDR1 SGHTA, CDR2 FQGNSA. This CDR3 region has 16 residues.

The chain carries TRBV7-8 and TRBJ1-3; TRBD1 is a possible D gene (6 bases). This CDR3 contains 16 residues. The V end lost 5 bases, the J end lost 0 bases, and 14 bases lay between the germline ends. Per germline, CDR1 SGHVS and CDR2 FQNEAQ. This CDR3 is CASSPRTGPSGNTIYF. CDR3 coding DNA: TGTGCCAGCAGCCCGAGAACAGGGCCCTCTGGAAACACCATATATTTT. Combining the CDR3 with reference TRBV7-8 and TRBJ1-3 gives the whole variable domain GAGVSQSPRYKVAKRGQDVALRCDPISGHVSLFWYQQALGQGPEFLTYFQNEAQLDKSGLPSDRFFAERPEGSVSTLKIQRTQQEDSAVYLCASSPRTGPSGNTIYFGEGSWLTVV.

This chain connects TRBV11-3 to TRBJ1-4, with D maybe TRBD1 (5 bases). Germline V gene lookup returns CDR1 SGHNT and CDR2 YENEEA. CDR3 size: 14 residues. Trimming stripped 3 bases from V and 4 bases from J, with 9 bases between. The chain's CDR3 is CASSLDNDNEKLFF. Written as DNA, the CDR3 is TGTGCCAGCAGCTTGGACAATGATAATGAAAAACTGTTTTTT.

The chain links TRBV6-5 to TRBJ2-5, with D unclear. The germline V and J ends were trimmed by 2 bases and 5 bases, with 12 bases remaining between them. The CDR3 extends over 14 amino acids. Germline V gene data show CDR1 as MNHEY and CDR2 as SVGAGI. The CDR3 loop is CASSYPARSETQYF. The CDR3 DNA is TGTGCCAGCAGTTACCCGGCCAGGTCGGAGACCCAGTACTTC.

The J gene is TRBJ1-2, the V gene TRBV2, with 10 bases that match TRBD1. Germline V gives CDR1 SNHLY, CDR2 FYNNEI. The J segment lost 8 bases and the V segment lost 9 bases, leaving 12 bases of the junction unmatched. The CDR3 loop spans 14 amino acids. CDR3 amino acids: CARLDRGQVEGYTF. The CDR3, as DNA: TGTGCCAGACTCGACAGGGGGCAGGTGGAGGGCTACACCTTC.

The J gene is TRBJ2-3, the V gene TRBV29-1; the D is unclear. Germline V gene lookup returns CDR1 SQVTM and CDR2 ANQGSEA. Between the trimmed V and J ends, which lost 7 bases and 2 bases, there was a span of 10 bases. CDR3 length: 12 residues. CDR3 protein: CSAQDFTDTQYF. As DNA, the CDR3 is TGCAGCGCCCAGGATTTCACAGATACGCAGTATTTT.

This sequence joins TRBV27 and TRBJ2-5, with 13 bases aligning to TRBD2. This CDR3 comprises 16 residues. Germline CDR1 MNHEY, CDR2 SMNVEV (reference sequence). Unmatched junction bases numbered 4, after V lost 4 bases and J lost 2 bases. DNA for the CDR3: TGTGCCAGCAGTTCCGGACTAGCGGGAGAGCAAGAGACCCAGTACTTC. It specifies CASSSGLAGEQETQYF.

This sequence joins TRBV9 and TRBJ2-3; D gene uncertain. There are 14 residues in the CDR3. Trimming left V 0 bases short and J 5 bases short, with 10 bases between. The germline V gene encodes CDR1 SGDLS and CDR2 YYNGEE. DNA of the CDR3: TGTGCCAGCAGCGTAGAAGGGTTCGAAGATACGCAGTATTTT. Protein sequence: CASSVEGFEDTQYF.

The rearrangement uses TRBV5-1 and TRBJ2-3; D gene uncertain. This CDR3 is 13 amino acids long. CDR1 SGHRS and CDR2 YFSETQ come from the germline V gene. V was clipped by 2 bases and J by 11 bases, with 15 bases between them. The CDR3 DNA reads as TGCGCCAGCAGCTTCCTCGACTCCTCCCAGCAGTATTTT. Translating gives CASSFLDSSQQYF.

The genes are TRBV27 and TRBJ2-7; D call uncertain. This CDR3 contains 14 residues. CDR1 and CDR2 from the germline V gene are MNHEY and SMNVEV (reference sequence). V was shortened by 2 bases and J by 7 bases, with 15 bases between the two germline ends. CDR3 bases: TGTGCCAGCAGTTTAGCAGGAGATCCGGTAGAGCAGTACTTC. Translated, it gives CASSLAGDPVEQYF.

This chain links TRBV2 with TRBJ2-3, with 10 bases identical to TRBD1. Germline V gene lookup returns CDR1 SNHLY and CDR2 FYNNEI. The CDR3 consists of 13 residues. Trimming at V came to 7 bases and at J to 15 bases, leaving 13 bases not matched to a gene. CDR3 in DNA: TGTGCCAGCACATTCCGGGACAGGGGTTTCGGATATTTT. It yields the protein CASTFRDRGFGYF.

The J gene is TRBJ1-2, the V gene TRBV5-4; tentative D call: TRBD1 (5 bases). The CDR3 runs to 14 residues. Trimming stripped 4 bases from V and 7 bases from J, with 17 bases between. Germline-derived CDR1 and CDR2 are SGHNT and YYREEE (reference sequence). The CDR3 region is CASSIRGSRVGYTF. CDR3 DNA sequence: TGTGCCAGCAGCATAAGGGGCAGCAGAGTTGGCTACACCTTC.

The V call is TRBV7-2, the J call TRBJ2-7; 9 nucleotides agree with TRBD2. Per germline, CDR1 SGHTA and CDR2 FQGNSA. There are 15 residues in the CDR3. The junction had 7 bases not matched to a gene; V was cut back by 5 bases and J by 2 bases. For the CDR3, the DNA is TGTGCCAGCAGCGCACTAGCGGGTGTCGCCTACGAGCAGTACTTC. Its protein product is CASSALAGVAYEQYF.

This sequence joins TRBV27 and TRBJ2-1; 11 nucleotides agree with TRBD1. Looked up from germline, CDR1 is MNHEY and CDR2 is SMNVEV (reference sequence). This CDR3 contains 16 residues. The J segment lost 6 bases and the V segment lost 5 bases, leaving 9 bases of the junction unmatched. CDR3 nucleotide sequence: TGTGCCAGCAGTCCACTACCGGGACAGGGGGGCAATGAGCAGTTCTTC. Its translation is CASSPLPGQGGNEQFF.

This sequence joins TRBV6-6 and TRBJ2-2, with no clear D. V gave up 7 bases and J gave up 7 bases, with 13 bases separating them. CDR1 is MNHNY and CDR2 is SVGAGI in the germline V gene (reference sequence). This CDR3 has 13 residues. The CDR3 sequence: CASTPAQGGELFF. CDR3 bases: TGTGCCAGCACTCCAGCGCAAGGCGGGGAGCTGTTTTTT.